Described below is a single TCR beta chain sequence and its context. Its antigen is not known. This record comes from a study of shared clonotypes between healthy human individuals. Several immunoSEQ plates held equal portions of the genomic DNA taken from each subset. Profiled with immunoSEQ multiplex PCR; TCRdb holds only in-frame clones, not every one. The sample has about 2,500,000 clones; around nine tenths are singletons. Whole-study findings and limits: Non-shared clonotypes displayed generation probabilities falling below those of clonotypes present in all four donors.

It was into CD45RA+ naive and CD45RA-negative memory subsets that the CD4+ cells were split. This clonotype was sampled from a man younger than 30 in good health. The specimen sequenced was naive CD4+ T cells sorted from blood. Documented subset: CD45RA+ positively selected.

CDR3 amino acids: CASSNFSGFGYTF. CDR3 DNA: TGTGCCAGCAGCAATTTTAGCGGGTTTGGCTACACCTTC. The chain is built from TRBV21-1 and TRBJ1-2. TRBV21-1 corresponds to a pseudogene. This CDR3 comprises 13 residues.